The 6 T cell receptor beta chains listed next were all sequenced from one sample in a study of regulatory T cells in long-lasting Graves disease. Documented time point: newly diagnosed GD, antithyroid drugs for less than 3 months. RNA from PBMCs was the source of the TCR library. Building the TCR beta libraries relied on iRepertoire HTBI primers, and CDR3 regions underwent Arm-PCR. TCRdb itself ran the multiplex PCR reads through MiXCR, one entry per CDR3 protein. The table lists about 400,000 distinct CDR3 sequences, 15% of them singletons. The same data also contributed to another study, on T cells in Graves' hyperthyroidism and ophthalmopathy.

The sequencing used peripheral blood mononuclear cells (PBMCs), collected at new diagnosis, from a patient treated with antithyroid drugs. The receptor source for this set is a woman aged 35 to 49 with Graves disease.

Remarks on this clonotype: Relative to the germline gene, one junction end is altered; a read error may explain this. The chain has TRBV9 and TRBJ2-5; 7 bases match TRBD2. The CDR3 has 14 amino acids. The V gene's germline CDR1 is SGDLS and CDR2 YYNGEE. The DNA for the CDR3 is TGTGCCAGCAGCGTAAGCGGGACTAAAGAGACCCAGCACTTC. The encoded protein is CASSVSGTKETQHF.

This chain uses TRBV19 with TRBJ2-1; TRBD2 agrees at 7 bases. The CDR3 has 15 residues. CDR1 and CDR2 from the germline V gene are LNHDA and SQIVND (reference sequence). After removal of 2 bases from V and 5 bases from J, the junction contained 6 bases not matched to a gene. CDR3 nucleotide sequence: TGTGCCAGTAGTATACGATGGCTAGCGGACAATGAGCAGTTCTTC. It translates to CASSIRWLADNEQFF.

This clonotype was observed a handful of times. The V call is TRBV7-9, the J call TRBJ2-1, with TRBD2 identical over 8 bases. This CDR3 contains 14 residues. CDR1 is SEHNR and CDR2 is FQNEAQ in the germline V gene (reference sequence). Trimming removed 8 bases from V and 8 bases from J; junction bases left unmatched: 11. The CDR3 DNA reads as TGTGCCAGCGTTTACAGCGGGAGTATATATGAGCAGTTCTTC. It specifies CASVYSGSIYEQFF.

This clonotype was seen a handful of times. A clone one base away is much larger, so this may be a read error. V and J are TRBV12-3 or TRBV12-4 and TRBJ2-5, with D uncertain. The CDR3 totals 16 residues. For the CDR3, the DNA is TGTACCAGCAGTTTAGGGTGGGCTAGGCTCCAAGAGACCCAGTACTTC. Translated: CTSSLGWARLQETQYF.

This chain links TRBV4-1 with TRBJ2-7, with 8 bases identical to TRBD2. J gave up 6 bases and V 5 bases, and 18 bases lay outside the gene matches. This CDR3 is built from 17 residues. Germline V gene lookup returns CDR1 MGHRA and CDR2 YSYEKL. CDR3 in amino acids: CASSFRYVSGSYSEQYF. Here the CDR3 DNA reads TGCGCCAGCAGCTTCCGATATGTGAGCGGGAGTTATTCCGAGCAGTACTTC.

The table lists this clonotype with many counts. The J gene is TRBJ2-3, the V gene TRBV12-3 or TRBV12-4; 11 bases are shared with TRBD1. Trimming cost V 7 bases and J 3 bases; bases outside gene matches: 3. CDR3 length equals 14 residues. CDR3 amino acids: CASKGTGGTDTQYF. DNA for the CDR3: TGTGCCAGCAAAGGGACAGGGGGTACAGATACGCAGTATTTT.